This T cell receptor beta chain derives from a study of CD8+ T cells in alopecia areata. Findings and limits, study-wide: It was less clear whether patients shared TCRs than it was in mice, possibly because of HLA.

This CDR3 is built from 14 residues. Per germline, CDR1 MGHRA and CDR2 YSYEKL. The junction had 6 bases not matched to a gene; V was cut back by 8 bases and J by 6 bases. With regard to this clone: What it recognizes is unknown.

Sequencing templates came from extracted RNA that was reverse transcribed into cDNA. This table comes from immunoSEQ multiplex PCR, and its TCRdb copy is limited to in-frame clones, with some not included. The data contain some 51,000 clones, over 95% of them singletons. Specimen: CD8+ T cells sorted from blood, collected at week 0. This TCR derives from a human donor with alopecia areata. The rearrangement uses TRBV4-1 and TRBJ2-1; 11 bases align to TRBD2. The CDR3 spells CASGIAGGFNEQFF. The CDR3 nucleotides are TGCGCCAGCGGGATAGCGGGGGGGTTCAATGAGCAGTTCTTC.